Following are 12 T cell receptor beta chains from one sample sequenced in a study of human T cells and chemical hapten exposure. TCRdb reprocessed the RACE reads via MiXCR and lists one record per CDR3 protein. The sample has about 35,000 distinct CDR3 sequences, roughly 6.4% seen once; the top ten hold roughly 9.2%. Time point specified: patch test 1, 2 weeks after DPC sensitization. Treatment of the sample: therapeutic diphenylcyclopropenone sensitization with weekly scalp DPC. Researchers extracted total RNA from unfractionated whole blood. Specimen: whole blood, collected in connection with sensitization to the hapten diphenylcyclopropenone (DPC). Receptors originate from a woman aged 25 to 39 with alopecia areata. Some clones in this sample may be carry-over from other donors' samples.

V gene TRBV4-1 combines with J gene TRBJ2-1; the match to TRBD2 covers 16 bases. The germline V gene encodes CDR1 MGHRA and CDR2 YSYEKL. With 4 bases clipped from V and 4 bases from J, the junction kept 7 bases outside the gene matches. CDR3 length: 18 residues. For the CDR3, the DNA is TGCGCCAGCAGCCCGGGACTAGCGGGGGGGCCGTTGTACAATGAGCAGTTCTTC. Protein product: CASSPGLAGGPLYNEQFF.

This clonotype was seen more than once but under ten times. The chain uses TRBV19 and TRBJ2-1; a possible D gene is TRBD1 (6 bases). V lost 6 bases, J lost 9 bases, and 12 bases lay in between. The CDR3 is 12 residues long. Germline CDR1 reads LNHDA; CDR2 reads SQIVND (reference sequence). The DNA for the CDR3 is TGTGCCAGTAGCACGACAGGTGGTGAGCAGTTCTTC. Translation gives CASSTTGGEQFF. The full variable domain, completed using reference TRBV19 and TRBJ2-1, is DGGITQSPKYLFRKEGQNVTLSCEQNLNHDAMYWYRQDPGQGLRLIYYSQIVNDFQKGDIAEGYSVSREKKESFPLTVTSAQKNPTAFYLCASSTTGGEQFFGPGTRLTVL.

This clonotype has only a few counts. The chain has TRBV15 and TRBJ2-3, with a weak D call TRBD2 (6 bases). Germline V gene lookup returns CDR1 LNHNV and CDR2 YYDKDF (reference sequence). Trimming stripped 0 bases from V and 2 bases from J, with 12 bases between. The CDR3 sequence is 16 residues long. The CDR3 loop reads CATSRDQAGNTDTQYF. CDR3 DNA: TGTGCCACCAGCAGAGATCAGGCGGGGAACACAGATACGCAGTATTTT.

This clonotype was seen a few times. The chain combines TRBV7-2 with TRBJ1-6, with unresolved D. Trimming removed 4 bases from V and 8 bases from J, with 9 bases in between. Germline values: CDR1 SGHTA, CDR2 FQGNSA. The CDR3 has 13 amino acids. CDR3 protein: CASSSESDSPLHF. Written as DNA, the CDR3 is TGTGCCAGCAGCTCGGAAAGCGATTCACCCCTCCACTTT.

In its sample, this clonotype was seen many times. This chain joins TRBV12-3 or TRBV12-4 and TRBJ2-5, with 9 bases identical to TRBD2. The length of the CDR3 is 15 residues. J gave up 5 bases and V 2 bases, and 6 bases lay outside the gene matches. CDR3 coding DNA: TGTGCCAGCAGTTTACGAGCGGGGGGCCCGGAGACCCAGTACTTC. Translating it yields CASSLRAGGPETQYF.

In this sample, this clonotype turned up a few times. As DNA, the CDR3 is TGTGCCATCAGTCCCCTTTCCGGCAGCCAAATGAACACTGAAGCTTTCTTT. Its translation is CAISPLSGSQMNTEAFF. J is TRBJ1-1 and V is TRBV10-3; D gene uncertain. V was shortened by 5 bases and J by 0 bases, with 19 bases between the two germline ends. This CDR3 contains 17 residues. Germline V gene lookup returns CDR1 ENHRY and CDR2 SYGVKD.

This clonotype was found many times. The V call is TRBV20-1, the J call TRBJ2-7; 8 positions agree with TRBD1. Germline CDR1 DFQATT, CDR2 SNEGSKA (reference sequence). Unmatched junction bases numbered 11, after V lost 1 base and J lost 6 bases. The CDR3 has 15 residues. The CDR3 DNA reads TGCAGTGCTAGAGCTCCGACAGGGGTTGCCGGCGAGCAGTACTTC. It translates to CSARAPTGVAGEQYF.

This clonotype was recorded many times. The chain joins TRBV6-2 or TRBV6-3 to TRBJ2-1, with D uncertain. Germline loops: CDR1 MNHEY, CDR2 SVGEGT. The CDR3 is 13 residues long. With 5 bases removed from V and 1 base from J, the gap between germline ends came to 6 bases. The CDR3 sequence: CASSPGSYNEQFF. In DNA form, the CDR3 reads TGTGCCAGCAGTCCCGGGTCCTACAATGAGCAGTTCTTC.

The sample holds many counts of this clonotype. The CDR3, as DNA: TGTGCCATCAACACAGGGGGTAGCAATGAGCAGTTCTTC. It codes for CAINTGGSNEQFF. The genes are TRBV10-3 and TRBJ2-1; 8 bases align to TRBD1. This CDR3 is built from 13 residues. The germline V gene has CDR1 ENHRY and CDR2 SYGVKD. V was clipped by 7 bases and J by 6 bases; unmatched bases: 5.

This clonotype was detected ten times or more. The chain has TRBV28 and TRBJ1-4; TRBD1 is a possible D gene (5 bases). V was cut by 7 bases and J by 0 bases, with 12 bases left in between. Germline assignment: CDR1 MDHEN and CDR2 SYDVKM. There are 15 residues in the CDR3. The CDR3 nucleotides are TGTGCCAGCAAAAGCGGGGCGGCAACTAATGAAAAACTGTTTTTT. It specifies CASKSGAATNEKLFF.

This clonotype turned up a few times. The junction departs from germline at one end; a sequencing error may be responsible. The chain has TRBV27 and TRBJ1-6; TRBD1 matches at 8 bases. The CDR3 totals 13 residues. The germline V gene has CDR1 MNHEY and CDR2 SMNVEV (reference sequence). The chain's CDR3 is CASSPDREGTLRF. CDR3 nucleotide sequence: TGTGCCAGCAGTCCGGACAGGGAGGGGACTTTGCGCTTT.

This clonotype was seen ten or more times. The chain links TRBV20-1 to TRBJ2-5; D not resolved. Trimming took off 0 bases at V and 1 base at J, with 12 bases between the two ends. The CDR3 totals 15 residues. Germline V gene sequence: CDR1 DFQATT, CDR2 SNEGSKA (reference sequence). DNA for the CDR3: TGCAGTGCTAGAGATGGTACAGCGTCCCAAGAGACCCAGTACTTC. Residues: CSARDGTASQETQYF.